The clone carrying this T cell receptor beta chain was seen more than once but under ten times. This CDR3 is 16 amino acids long. V shed 2 bases, J shed 3 bases, and the junction held 11 bases outside the gene matches. Per the germline V gene, CDR1 is SGDLS and CDR2 is YYNGEE. This entry is derived from a study of molecular identifiers for immune sequencing clone quantification. TCRdb redid the calling of the PCR reads with MiXCR, one entry per CDR3 protein. The sample carries over 85,000 distinct CDR3 sequences, roughly a fifth recorded once. The chain is built from TRBV9 and TRBJ2-7; 7 bases map to TRBD1. The receptor was derived from a human donor in good health. Some libraries in this study had Jurkat cell RNA spiked in. The material sequenced was naive CD8+ T cells from blood, with Jurkat cell RNA spiked in. The subset here: FACS-sorted CD8+CD4-CCR7+CD45RA+ naive T cells. The CDR3 nucleotides read TGTGCCAGCAGCGTTAGCTCCGGGACAGACAACTACGAGCAGTACTTC. This gives the protein CASSVSSGTDNYEQYF. Using reference TRBV9 and TRBJ2-7 for the parts outside the CDR3, the full variable domain is DSGVTQTPKHLITATGQRVTLRCSPRSGDLSVYWYQQSLDQGLQFLIQYYNGEERAKGNILERFSAQQFPDLHSELNLSSLELGDSALYFCASSVSSGTDNYEQYFGPGTRLTVT.